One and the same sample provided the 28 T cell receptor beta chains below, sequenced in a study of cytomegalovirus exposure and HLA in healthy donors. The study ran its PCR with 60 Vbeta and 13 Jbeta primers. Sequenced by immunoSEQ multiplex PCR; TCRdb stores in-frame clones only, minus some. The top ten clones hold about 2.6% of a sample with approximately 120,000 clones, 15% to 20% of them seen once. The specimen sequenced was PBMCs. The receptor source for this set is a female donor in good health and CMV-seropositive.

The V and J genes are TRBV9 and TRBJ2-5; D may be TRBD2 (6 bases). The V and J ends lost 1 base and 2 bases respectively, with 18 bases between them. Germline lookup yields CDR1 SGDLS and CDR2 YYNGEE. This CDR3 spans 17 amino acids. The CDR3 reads CASSVQVGPRGQETQYF. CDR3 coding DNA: TGTGCCAGCAGCGTACAAGTTGGACCGCGGGGTCAAGAGACCCAGTACTTC. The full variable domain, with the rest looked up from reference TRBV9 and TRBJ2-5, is DSGVTQTPKHLITATGQRVTLRCSPRSGDLSVYWYQQSLDQGLQFLIQYYNGEERAKGNILERFSAQQFPDLHSELNLSSLELGDSALYFCASSVQVGPRGQETQYFGPGTRLLVL.

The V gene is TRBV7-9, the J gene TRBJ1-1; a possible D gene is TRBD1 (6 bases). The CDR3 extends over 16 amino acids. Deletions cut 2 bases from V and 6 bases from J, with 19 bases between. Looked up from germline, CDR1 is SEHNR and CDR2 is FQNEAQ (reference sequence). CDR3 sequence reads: CASSLSLGAVVAEAFF. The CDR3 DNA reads TGTGCCAGCAGCTTATCTCTGGGGGCGGTAGTCGCTGAAGCTTTCTTT.

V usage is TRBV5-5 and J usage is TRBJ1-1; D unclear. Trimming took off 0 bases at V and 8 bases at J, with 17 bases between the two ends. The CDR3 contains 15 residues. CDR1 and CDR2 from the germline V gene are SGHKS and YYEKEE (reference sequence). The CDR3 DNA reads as TGTGCCAGCAGCTTGGGCCAGGCCAACTGGAACGAAGCTTTCTTT. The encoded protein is CASSLGQANWNEAFF.

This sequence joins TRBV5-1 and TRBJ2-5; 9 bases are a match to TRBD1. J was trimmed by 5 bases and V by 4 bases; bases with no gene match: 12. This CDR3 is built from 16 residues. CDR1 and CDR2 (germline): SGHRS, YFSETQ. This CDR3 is CASSRGQGIRWETQYF. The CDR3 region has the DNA TGCGCCAGCAGCCGGGGACAGGGAATACGTTGGGAGACCCAGTACTTC.

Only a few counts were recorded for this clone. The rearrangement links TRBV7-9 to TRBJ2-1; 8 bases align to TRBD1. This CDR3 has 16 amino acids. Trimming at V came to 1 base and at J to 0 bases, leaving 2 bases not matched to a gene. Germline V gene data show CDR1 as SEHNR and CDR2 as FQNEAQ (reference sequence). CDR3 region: CASSLGTGFSYNEQFF. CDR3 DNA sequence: TGTGCCAGCAGCTTAGGGACAGGGTTCTCCTACAATGAGCAGTTCTTC.

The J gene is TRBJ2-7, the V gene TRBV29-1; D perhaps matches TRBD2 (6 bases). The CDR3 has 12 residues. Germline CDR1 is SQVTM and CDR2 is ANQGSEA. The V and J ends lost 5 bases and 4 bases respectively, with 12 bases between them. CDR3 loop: CSVRGGPYEQYF. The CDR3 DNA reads TGCAGCGTTCGCGGAGGGCCTTACGAGCAGTACTTC.

The CDR3 spells CASSMADGVNTEAFF. Written as DNA, the CDR3 is TGTGCCAGCAGCATGGCGGACGGGGTGAACACTGAAGCTTTCTTT. The rearrangement links TRBV21-1 to TRBJ1-1. TRBV21-1 is a recognized pseudogene. This CDR3 contains 15 residues.

CDR3 loop: CASSQTGGQETQYF. DNA of the CDR3: TGTGCCAGCAGCCAGACAGGGGGCCAAGAGACCCAGTACTTC. This chain connects TRBV11-3 to TRBJ2-5, with TRBD1 matching over 9 bases. Germline CDR1 is SGHNT and CDR2 is YENEEA. This CDR3 region has 14 residues. The V and J ends lost 5 bases and 1 base, in that order; junction bases with no gene match: 2.

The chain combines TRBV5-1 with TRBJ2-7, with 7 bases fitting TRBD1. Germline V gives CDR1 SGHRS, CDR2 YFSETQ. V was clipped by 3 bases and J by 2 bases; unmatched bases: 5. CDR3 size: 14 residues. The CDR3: CASSSYRGPYEQYF. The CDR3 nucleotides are TGCGCCAGCAGCTCATACAGGGGTCCCTACGAGCAGTACTTC.

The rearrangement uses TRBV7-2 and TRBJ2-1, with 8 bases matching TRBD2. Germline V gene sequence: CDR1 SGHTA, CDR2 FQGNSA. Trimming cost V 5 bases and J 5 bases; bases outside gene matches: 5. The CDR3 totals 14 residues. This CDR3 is CASSPTSAHNEQFF. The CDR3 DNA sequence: TGTGCCAGCAGCCCGACTAGCGCCCACAATGAGCAGTTCTTC.

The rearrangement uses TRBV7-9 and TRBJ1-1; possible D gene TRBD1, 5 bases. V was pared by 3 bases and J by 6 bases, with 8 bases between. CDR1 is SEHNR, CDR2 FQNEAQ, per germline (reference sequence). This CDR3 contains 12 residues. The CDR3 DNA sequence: TGTGCCAGCAGCTTTTCAGGGTCTGAAGCTTTCTTT. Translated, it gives CASSFSGSEAFF.

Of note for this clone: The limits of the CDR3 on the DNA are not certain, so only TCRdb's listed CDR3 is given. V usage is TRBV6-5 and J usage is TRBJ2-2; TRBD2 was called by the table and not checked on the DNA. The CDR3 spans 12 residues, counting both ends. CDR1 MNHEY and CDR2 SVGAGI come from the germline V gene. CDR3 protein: CASSLRAGELFF.

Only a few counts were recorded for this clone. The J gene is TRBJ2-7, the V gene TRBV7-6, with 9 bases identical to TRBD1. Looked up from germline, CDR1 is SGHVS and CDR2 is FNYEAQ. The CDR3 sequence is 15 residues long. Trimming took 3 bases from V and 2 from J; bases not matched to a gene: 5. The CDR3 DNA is TGTGCCAGCAGCTTCAGACAGGGGGTGGCCTACGAGCAGTACTTC. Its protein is CASSFRQGVAYEQYF. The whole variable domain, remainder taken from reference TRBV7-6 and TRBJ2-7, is GAGVSQSPRYKVTKRGQDVALRCDPISGHVSLYWYRQALGQGPEFLTYFNYEAQQDKSGLPNDRFSAERPEGSISTLTIQRTEQRDSAMYRCASSFRQGVAYEQYFGPGTRLTVT.

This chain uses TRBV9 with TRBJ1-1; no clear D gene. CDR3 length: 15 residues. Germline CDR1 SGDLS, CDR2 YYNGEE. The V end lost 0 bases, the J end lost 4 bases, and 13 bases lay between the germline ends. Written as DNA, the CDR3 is TGTGCCAGCAGCGTAGCTCCAGGTTTCGGCACTGAAGCTTTCTTT. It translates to CASSVAPGFGTEAFF.

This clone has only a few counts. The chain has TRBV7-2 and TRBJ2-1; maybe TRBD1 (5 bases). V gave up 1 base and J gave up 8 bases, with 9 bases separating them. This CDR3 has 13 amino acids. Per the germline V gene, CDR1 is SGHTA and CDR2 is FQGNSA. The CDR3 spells CASSLGRGDEQFF. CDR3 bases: TGTGCCAGCAGCTTAGGAAGGGGCGATGAGCAGTTCTTC.

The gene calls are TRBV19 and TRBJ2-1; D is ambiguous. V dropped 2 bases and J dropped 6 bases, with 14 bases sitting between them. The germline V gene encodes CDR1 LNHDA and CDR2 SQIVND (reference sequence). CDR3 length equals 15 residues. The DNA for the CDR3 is TGTGCCAGTAGTATATATCACAGCCGAGTCAATGAGCAGTTCTTC. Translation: CASSIYHSRVNEQFF.

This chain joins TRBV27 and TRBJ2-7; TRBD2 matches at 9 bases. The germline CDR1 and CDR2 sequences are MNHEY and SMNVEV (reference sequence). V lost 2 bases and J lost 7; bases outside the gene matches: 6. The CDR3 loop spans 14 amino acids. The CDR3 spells CASSLAGGIMEQYF. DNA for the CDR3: TGTGCCAGCAGTTTAGCGGGGGGGATTATGGAGCAGTACTTC.

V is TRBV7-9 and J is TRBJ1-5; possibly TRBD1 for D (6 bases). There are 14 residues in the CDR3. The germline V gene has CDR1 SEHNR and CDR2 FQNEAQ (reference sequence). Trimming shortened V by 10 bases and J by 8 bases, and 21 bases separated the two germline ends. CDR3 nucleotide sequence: TGTGCCATCGACAGACAGGAGCGGGGGGAGCCCCAGCATTTT. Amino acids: CAIDRQERGEPQHF.

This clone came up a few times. In DNA, the CDR3 is TGCGCCAGCAGCTTGGAAACTTACAATGAGCAGTTCTTC. Translating gives CASSLETYNEQFF. V and J are TRBV5-1 and TRBJ2-1; no clear D. The CDR3 runs to 13 residues. Germline V lookup: CDR1 SGHRS, CDR2 YFSETQ. V was cut by 0 bases and J by 4 bases, with 5 bases left in between. The full variable domain, its missing parts supplied by reference TRBV5-1 and TRBJ2-1, is KAGVTQTPRYLIKTRGQQVTLSCSPISGHRSVSWYQQTPGQGLQFLFEYFSETQRNKGNFPGRFSGRQFSNSRSEMNVSTLELGDSALYLCASSLETYNEQFFGPGTRLTVL.

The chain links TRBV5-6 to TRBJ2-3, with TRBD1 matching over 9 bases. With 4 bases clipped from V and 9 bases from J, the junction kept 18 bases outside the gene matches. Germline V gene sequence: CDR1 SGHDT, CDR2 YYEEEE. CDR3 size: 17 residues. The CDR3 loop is CASSPSDRDRVLGTQYF. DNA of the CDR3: TGTGCCAGCAGCCCCTCAGACCGGGACAGGGTTCTGGGGACGCAGTATTTT. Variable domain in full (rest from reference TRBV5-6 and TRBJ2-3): DAGVTQSPTHLIKTRGQQVTLRCSPKSGHDTVSWYQQALGQGPQFIFQYYEEEERQRGNFPDRFSGHQFPNYSSELNVNALLLGDSALYLCASSPSDRDRVLGTQYFGPGTRLTVL.

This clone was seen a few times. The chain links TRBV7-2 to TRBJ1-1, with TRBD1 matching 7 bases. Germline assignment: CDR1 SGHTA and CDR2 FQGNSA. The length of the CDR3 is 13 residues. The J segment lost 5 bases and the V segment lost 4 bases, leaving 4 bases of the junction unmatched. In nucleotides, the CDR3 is TGTGCCAGCAGCTCACTCAGGGGGACTGAAGCTTTCTTT. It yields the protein CASSSLRGTEAFF.

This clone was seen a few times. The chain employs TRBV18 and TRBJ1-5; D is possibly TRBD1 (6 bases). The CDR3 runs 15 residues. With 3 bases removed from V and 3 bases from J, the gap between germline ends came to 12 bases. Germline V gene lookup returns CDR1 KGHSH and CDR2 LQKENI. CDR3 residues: CASSPRRGANQPQHF. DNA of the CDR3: TGTGCCAGCTCACCGAGACGGGGGGCCAATCAGCCCCAGCATTTT.

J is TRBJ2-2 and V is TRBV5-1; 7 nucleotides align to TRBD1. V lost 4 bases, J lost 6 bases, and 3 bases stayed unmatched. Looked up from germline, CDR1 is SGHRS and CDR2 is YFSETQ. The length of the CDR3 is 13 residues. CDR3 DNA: TGCGCCAGCAGCGGGACAGTTTCCGGGGAGCTGTTTTTT. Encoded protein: CASSGTVSGELFF.

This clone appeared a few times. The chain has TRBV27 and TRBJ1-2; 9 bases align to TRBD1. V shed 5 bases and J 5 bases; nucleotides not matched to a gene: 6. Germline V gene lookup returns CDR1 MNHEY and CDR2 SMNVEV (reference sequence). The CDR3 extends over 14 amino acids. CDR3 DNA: TGTGCCAGCAGTGCGGACAGGGGACGGTATGGCTACACCTTC. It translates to CASSADRGRYGYTF.

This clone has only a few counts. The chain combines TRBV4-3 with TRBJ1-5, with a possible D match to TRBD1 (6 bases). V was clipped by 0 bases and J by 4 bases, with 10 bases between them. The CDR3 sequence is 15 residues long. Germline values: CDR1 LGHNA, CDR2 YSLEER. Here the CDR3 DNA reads TGCGCCAGCAGCCAAGATCAGGGGCGGAATCAGCCCCAGCATTTT. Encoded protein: CASSQDQGRNQPQHF.

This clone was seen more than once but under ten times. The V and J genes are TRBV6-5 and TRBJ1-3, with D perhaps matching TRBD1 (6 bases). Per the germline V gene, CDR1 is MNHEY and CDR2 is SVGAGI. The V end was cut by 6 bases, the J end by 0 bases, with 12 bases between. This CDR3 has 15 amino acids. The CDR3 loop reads CASSTKQGSGNTIYF. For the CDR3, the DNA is TGTGCCAGCAGCACGAAACAGGGCTCTGGAAACACCATATATTTT.

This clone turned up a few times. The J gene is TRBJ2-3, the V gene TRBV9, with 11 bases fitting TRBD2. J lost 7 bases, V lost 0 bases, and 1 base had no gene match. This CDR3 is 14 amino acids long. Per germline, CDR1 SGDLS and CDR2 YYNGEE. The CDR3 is CASSVVTSGNTQYF. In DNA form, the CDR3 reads TGTGCCAGCAGCGTAGTGACTAGCGGGAATACGCAGTATTTT.

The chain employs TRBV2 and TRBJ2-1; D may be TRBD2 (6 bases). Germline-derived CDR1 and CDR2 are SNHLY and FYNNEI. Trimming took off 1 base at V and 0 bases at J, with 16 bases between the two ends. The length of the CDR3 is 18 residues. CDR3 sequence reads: CASSEDVLRGGSYNEQFF. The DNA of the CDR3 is TGTGCCAGCAGTGAAGATGTTTTGCGGGGCGGCTCCTACAATGAGCAGTTCTTC.